This T cell receptor (beta chain) is from a study of cytomegalovirus exposure and HLA in healthy donors. Germline V gives CDR1 LNHDA, CDR2 SQIVND (reference sequence). The CDR3 consists of 15 residues. Trimming took 5 bases from V and 5 from J; bases not matched to a gene: 9. The PCR employed 60 Vbeta primers together with 13 Jbeta primers. Clones were sequenced by immunoSEQ multiplex PCR, and TCRdb holds only the in-frame ones, with some missing. This sample's table reports roughly 80,000 clones. Sequencing was carried out using PBMCs. This rearrangement joins TRBV19 to TRBJ2-5; 9 nucleotides line up with TRBD2. The origin of this receptor is a woman aged 25 to 39 in good health and CMV-seronegative. Here the CDR3 reads CASSFASGKGETQYF. CDR3 DNA sequence: TGTGCCAGTAGTTTCGCTAGCGGGAAGGGGGAGACCCAGTACTTC. Drawing the rest from reference TRBV19 and TRBJ2-5, the complete variable domain is DGGITQSPKYLFRKEGQNVTLSCEQNLNHDAMYWYRQDPGQGLRLIYYSQIVNDFQKGDIAEGYSVSREKKESFPLTVTSAQKNPTAFYLCASSFASGKGETQYFGPGTRLLVL.